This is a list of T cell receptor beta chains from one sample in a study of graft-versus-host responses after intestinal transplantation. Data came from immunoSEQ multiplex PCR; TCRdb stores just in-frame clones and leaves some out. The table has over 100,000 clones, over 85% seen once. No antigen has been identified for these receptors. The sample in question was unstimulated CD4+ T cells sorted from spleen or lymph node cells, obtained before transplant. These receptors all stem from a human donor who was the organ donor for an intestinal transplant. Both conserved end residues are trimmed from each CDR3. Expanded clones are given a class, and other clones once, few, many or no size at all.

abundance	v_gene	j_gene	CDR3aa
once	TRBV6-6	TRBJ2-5	ASNKRRDRAQETQY
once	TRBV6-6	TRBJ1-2	ASSYRADYGYT
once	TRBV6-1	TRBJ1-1	ASAAGDYTEAF
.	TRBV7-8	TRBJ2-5	ASRTSGGGETQY
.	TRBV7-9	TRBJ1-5	ASSLAGGNQPQH
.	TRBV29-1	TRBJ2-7	SVEEGGGDEQY
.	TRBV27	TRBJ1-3	ASSLEMGYSGNTIY
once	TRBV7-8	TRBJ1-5	ASSLQGGPQH
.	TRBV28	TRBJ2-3	ASSLWGLADSTDTQY
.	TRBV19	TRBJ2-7	ASSSRTSGTATYEQY